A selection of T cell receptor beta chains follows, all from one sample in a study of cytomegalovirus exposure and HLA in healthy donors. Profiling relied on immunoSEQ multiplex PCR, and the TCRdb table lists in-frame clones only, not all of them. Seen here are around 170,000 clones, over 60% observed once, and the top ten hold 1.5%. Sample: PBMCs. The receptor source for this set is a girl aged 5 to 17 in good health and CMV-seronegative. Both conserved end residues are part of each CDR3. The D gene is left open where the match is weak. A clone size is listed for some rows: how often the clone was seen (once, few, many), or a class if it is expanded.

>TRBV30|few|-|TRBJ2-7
CAWNGGTTSYEQYF
TGTGCCTGGAATGGGGGGACGACTTCCTACGAGCAGTACTTC
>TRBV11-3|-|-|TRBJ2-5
CASSTGQGGQETQYF
TGTGCCAGCAGCACCGGACAGGGAGGGCAAGAGACCCAGTACTTC
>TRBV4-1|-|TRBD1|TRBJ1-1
CASSHTAQGEREAFF
TGCGCCAGCAGCCATACGGCACAGGGGGAGCGTGAAGCTTTCTTT
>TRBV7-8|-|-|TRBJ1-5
CASSSRETNQPQHF
TGTGCCAGCAGCTCAAGGGAGACTAATCAGCCCCAGCATTTT
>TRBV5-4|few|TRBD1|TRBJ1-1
CASSLGGTGMTEAFF
TGTGCCAGCAGCTTGGGGGGGACAGGGATGACTGAAGCTTTCTTT
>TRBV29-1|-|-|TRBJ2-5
CSVEDMASDLVTQYF
TGCAGCGTTGAAGATATGGCTAGCGACCTTGTGACCCAGTACTTC
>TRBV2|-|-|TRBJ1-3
CASSGESGNTIYF
TGTGCCAGCAGTGGGGAGTCTGGAAACACCATATATTTT
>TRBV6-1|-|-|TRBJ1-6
CARVSQSSYNSPLHF
TGTGCCAGGGTTAGCCAGAGCTCCTATAATTCACCCCTCCACTTT
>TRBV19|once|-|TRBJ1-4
CASSTGDTNEKLFF
TGTGCCAGTAGTACAGGGGACACTAATGAAAAACTGTTTTTT
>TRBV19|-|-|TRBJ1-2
CASSIMETNYGYTF
TGTGCCAGTAGTATTATGGAGACTAACTATGGCTACACCTTC
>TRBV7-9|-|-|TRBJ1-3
CASSLGDRRPSGNTIYF
TGTGCCAGCAGCTTAGGAGACAGGCGCCCCTCTGGAAACACCATATATTTT
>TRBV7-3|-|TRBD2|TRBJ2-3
CASSSQRGVTQYF
TGTGCCAGCAGCTCCCAACGGGGGGTTACGCAGTATTTT
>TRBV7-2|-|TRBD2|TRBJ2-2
CASSAPGLATRGELFF
TGTGCCAGCAGCGCTCCGGGACTAGCGACCAGGGGGGAGCTGTTTTTT
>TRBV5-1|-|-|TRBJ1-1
CASSLVSNIVNTEAFF
TGCGCCAGCAGCTTGGTCTCTAATATCGTGAACACTGAAGCTTTCTTT
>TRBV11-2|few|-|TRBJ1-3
CASSQTTGVSGNTIYF
TGTGCCAGCAGCCAGACGACAGGAGTCTCTGGAAACACCATATATTTT
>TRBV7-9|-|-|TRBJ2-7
CASSPEGREQYF
TGTGCCAGCAGCCCGGAGGGCCGCGAGCAGTACTTC
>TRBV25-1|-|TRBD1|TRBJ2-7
CASRKGQGTYEQYF
TGTGCCAGCCGCAAAGGACAGGGAACCTACGAGCAGTACTTC
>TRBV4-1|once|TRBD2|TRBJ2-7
CASSQEGRGYEQYF
TGCGCCAGCAGCCAAGAGGGGAGGGGATACGAGCAGTACTTC
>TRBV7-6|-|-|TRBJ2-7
CASSPPGATYEQYF
TGTGCCAGCAGCCCCCCCGGCGCGACTTACGAGCAGTACTTC
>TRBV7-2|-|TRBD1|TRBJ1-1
CASSIPGQAEAFF
TGTGCCAGCAGCATACCAGGACAGGCTGAAGCTTTCTTT
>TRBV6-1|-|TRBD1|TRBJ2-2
CASSDHGGQGWIGELFF
TGTGCCAGCAGTGATCATGGCGGACAGGGGTGGATCGGGGAGCTGTTTTTT